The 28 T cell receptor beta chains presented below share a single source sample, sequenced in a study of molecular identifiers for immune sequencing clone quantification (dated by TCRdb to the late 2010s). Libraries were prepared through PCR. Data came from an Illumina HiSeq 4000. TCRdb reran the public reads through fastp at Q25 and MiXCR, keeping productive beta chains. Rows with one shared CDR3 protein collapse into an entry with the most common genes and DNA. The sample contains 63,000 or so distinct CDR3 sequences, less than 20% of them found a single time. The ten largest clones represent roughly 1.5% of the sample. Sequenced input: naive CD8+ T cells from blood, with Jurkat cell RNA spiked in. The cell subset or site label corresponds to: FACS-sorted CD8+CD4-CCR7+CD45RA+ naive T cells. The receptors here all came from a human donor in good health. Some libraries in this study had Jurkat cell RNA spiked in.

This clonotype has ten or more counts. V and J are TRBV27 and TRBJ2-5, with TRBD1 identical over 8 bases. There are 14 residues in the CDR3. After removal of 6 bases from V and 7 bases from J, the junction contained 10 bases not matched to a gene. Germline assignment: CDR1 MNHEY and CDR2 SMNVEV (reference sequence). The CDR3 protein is CASSIGQGGGTQYF. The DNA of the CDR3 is TGTGCCAGCAGCATTGGACAGGGAGGAGGGACCCAGTACTTC.

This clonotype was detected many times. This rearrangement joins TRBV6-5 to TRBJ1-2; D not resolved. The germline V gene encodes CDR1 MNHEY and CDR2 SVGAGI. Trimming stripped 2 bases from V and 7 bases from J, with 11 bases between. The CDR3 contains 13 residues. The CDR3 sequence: CASSYAITSGYTF. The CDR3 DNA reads TGTGCCAGCAGTTACGCCATCACGAGTGGCTACACCTTC.

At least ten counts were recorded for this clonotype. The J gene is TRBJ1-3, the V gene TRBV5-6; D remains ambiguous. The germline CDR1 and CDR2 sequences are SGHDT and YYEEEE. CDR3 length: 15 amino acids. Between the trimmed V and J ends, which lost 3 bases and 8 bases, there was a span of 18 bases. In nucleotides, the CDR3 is TGTGCCAGCAGCTATCCACCGGAGACTGGCGACACCATATATTTT. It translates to CASSYPPETGDTIYF. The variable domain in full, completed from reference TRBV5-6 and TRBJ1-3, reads DAGVTQSPTHLIKTRGQQVTLRCSPKSGHDTVSWYQQALGQGPQFIFQYYEEEERQRGNFPDRFSGHQFPNYSSELNVNALLLGDSALYLCASSYPPETGDTIYFGEGSWLTVV.

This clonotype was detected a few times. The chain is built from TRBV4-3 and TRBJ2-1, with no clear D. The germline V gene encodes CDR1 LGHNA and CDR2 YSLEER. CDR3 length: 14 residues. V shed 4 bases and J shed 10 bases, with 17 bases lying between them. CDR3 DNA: TGCGCCAGCAGCCGAACCAAGATTTTCCCCGAGCAGTTCTTC. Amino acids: CASSRTKIFPEQFF.

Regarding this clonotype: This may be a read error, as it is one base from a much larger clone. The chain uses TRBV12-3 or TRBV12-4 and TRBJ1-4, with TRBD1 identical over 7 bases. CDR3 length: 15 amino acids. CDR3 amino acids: CASSSGTVGYEKPFF. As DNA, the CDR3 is TGTGCCAGCAGTTCCGGGACAGTAGGCTATGAAAAACCGTTTTTT.

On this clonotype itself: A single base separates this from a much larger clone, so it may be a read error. CDR3 residues: CASSLENQPQHF. CDR3 DNA: TGTGCCAGCAGCCTCGAGAATCAGCCCCAGCATTTT. The V call is TRBV3-1, the J call TRBJ1-5; no clear D. This CDR3 region has 12 residues. Trimming left V 4 bases short and J 4 bases short, with 5 bases between. Germline CDR1 and CDR2: LGHDT and YNNKEL (reference sequence). Together with reference TRBV3-1 and TRBJ1-5, the CDR3 gives the full variable domain: DTAVSQTPKYLVTQMGNDKSIKCEQNLGHDTMYWYKQDSKKFLKIMFSYNNKELIINETVPNRFSPKSPDKAHLNLHINSLELGDSAVYFCASSLENQPQHFGDGTRLSIL.

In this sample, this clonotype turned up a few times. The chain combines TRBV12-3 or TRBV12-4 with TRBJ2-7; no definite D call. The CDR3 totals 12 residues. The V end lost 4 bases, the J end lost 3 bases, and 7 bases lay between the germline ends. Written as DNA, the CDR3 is TGTGCCAGCAGTTGGAACGGCTACGAGCAGTACTTC. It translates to CASSWNGYEQYF.

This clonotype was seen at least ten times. The chain's CDR3 is CSAQTGTDPFNEQFF. CDR3 DNA: TGCAGTGCTCAGACAGGGACTGACCCTTTTAATGAGCAGTTCTTC. The chain links TRBV20-1 to TRBJ2-1, with a weak D call TRBD1 (7 bases). This CDR3 is 15 amino acids long. V lost 5 bases to trimming and J lost 7 bases, with 21 bases between them. Germline CDR1 is DFQATT and CDR2 is SNEGSKA (reference sequence).

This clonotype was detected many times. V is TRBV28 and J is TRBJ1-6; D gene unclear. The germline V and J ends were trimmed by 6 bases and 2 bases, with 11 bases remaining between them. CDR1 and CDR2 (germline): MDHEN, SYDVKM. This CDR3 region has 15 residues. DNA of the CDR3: TGTGCCAGCAGCAACAGTAGCCCCTATAATTCACCCCTCCACTTT. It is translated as CASSNSSPYNSPLHF.

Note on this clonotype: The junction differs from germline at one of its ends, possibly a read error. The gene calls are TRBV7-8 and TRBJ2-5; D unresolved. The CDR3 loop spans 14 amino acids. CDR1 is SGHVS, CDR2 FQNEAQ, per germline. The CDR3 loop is CASSSTGVSETQYF. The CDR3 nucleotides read TGTGCCAGCAGCTCTACTGGCGTCTCTGAGACTCAGTACTTC.

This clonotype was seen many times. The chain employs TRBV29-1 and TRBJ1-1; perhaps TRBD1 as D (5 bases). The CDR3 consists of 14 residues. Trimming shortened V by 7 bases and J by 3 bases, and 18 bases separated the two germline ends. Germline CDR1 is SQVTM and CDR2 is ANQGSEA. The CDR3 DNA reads TGCAGCGCGACCGCCGGAGGGGCGGACACTGAAGCTTTCTTT. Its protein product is CSATAGGADTEAFF.

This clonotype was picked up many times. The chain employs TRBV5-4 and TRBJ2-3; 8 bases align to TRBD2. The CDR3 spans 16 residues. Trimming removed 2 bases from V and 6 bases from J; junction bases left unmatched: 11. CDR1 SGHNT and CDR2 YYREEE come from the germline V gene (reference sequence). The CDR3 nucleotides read TGTGCCAGCAGCTTAAAAAGCGGGAGATCAGGGGATACGCAGTATTTT. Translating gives CASSLKSGRSGDTQYF.

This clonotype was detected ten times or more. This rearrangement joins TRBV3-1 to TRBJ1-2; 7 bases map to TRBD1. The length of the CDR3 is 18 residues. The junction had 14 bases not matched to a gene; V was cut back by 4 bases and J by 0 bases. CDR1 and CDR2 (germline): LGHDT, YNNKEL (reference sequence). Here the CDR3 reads CASSPLPIGQDPNYGYTF. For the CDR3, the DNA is TGTGCCAGCAGCCCTCTCCCTATCGGACAGGACCCTAACTATGGCTACACCTTC.

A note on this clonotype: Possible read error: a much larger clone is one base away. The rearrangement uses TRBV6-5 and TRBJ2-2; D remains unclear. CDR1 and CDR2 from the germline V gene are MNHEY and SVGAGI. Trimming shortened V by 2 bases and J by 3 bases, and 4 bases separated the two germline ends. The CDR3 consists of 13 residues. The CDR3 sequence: CASSYRYTGELFF. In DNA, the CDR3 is TGTGCCAGCAGTTACAGGTACACCGGGGAGCTGTTTTTT.

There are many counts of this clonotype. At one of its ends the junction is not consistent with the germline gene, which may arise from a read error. DNA for the CDR3: TGCGCCAGCAGTGAAGGAAGGCGTTCCTACAATGAGCAGTTCTTC. Residues: CASSEGRRSYNEQFF. The chain carries TRBV2 and TRBJ2-1; the D is unclear. CDR1 is SNHLY and CDR2 is FYNNEI in the germline V gene. The CDR3 covers 15 residues.

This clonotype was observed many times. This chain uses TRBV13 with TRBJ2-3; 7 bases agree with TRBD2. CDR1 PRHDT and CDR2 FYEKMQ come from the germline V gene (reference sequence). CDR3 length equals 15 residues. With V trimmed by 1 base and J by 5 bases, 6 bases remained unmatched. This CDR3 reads CASSLAREREDTQYF. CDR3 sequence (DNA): TGTGCCAGCAGCTTAGCACGGGAGCGGGAAGATACGCAGTATTTT.

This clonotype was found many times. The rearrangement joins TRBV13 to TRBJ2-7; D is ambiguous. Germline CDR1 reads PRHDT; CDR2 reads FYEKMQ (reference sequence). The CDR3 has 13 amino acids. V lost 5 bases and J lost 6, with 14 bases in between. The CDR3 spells CASSPGPSPEQYF. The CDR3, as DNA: TGTGCCAGCAGCCCAGGACCCTCCCCCGAGCAGTACTTC. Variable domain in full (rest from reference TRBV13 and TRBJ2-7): AAGVIQSPRHLIKEKRETATLKCYPIPRHDTVYWYQQGPGQDPQFLISFYEKMQSDKGSIPDRFSAQQFSDYHSELNMSSLELGDSALYFCASSPGPSPEQYFGPGTRLTVT.

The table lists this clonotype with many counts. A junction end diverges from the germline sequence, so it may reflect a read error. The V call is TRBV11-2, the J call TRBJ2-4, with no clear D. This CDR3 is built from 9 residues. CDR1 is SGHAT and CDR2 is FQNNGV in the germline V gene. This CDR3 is CASSPPPHF. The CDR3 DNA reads TGTGCCAGCAGCCCCCCCCCGCACTTC.

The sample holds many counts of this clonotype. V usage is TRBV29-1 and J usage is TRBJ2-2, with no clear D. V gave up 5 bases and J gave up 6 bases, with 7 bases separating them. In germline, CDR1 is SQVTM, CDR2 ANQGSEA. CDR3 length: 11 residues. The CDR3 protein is CSVRHSGELFF. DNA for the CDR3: TGCAGCGTTAGACATTCCGGGGAGCTGTTTTTT.

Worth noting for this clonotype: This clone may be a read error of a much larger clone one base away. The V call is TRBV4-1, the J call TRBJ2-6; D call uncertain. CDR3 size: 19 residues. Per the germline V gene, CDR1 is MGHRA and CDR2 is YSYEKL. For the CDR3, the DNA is TGCGCCGGCAGCAAAAGGGTAGGTGCGAGCGCCTCTGGGGCCAACGTCCTGACTTTC. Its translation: CAGSKRVGASASGANVLTF.

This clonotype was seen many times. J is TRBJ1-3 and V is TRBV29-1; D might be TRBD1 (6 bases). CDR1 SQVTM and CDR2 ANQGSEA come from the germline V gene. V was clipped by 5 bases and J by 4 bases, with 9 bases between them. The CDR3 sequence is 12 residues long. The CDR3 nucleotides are TGCAGCGTTCGACAGGAGGGAAACACCATATATTTT. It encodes CSVRQEGNTIYF.

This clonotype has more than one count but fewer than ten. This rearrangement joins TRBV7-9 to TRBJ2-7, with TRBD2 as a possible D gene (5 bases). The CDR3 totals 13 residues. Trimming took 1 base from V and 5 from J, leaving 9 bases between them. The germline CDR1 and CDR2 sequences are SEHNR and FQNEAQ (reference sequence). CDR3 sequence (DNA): TGTGCCAGCAGCTTAGGTCTAGCTAACGAGCAGTACTTC. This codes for CASSLGLANEQYF.

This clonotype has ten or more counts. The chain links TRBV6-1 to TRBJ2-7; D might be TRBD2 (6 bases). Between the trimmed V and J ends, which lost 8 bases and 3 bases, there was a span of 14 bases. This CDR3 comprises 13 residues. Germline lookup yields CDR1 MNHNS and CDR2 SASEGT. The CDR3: CASPPGESYEQYF. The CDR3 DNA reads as TGTGCCAGCCCGCCGGGGGAGAGCTACGAGCAGTACTTC.

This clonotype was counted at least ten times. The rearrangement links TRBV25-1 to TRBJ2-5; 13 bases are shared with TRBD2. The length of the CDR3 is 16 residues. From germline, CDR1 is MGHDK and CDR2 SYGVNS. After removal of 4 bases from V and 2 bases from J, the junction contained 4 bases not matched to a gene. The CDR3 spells CASSAPGLAGQETQYF. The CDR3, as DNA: TGTGCCAGCAGTGCTCCGGGACTAGCGGGACAAGAGACCCAGTACTTC.

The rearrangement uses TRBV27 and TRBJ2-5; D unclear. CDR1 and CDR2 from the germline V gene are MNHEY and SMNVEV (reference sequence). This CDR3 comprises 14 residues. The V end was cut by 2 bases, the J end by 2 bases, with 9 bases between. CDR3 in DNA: TGTGCCAGCAGTTTAGTTGGACCTCAAGAGACCCAGTACTTC. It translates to CASSLVGPQETQYF.

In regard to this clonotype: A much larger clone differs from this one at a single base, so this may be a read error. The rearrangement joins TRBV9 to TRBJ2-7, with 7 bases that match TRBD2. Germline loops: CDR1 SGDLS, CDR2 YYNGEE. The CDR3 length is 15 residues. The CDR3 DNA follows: TGTGCCAGCAGCGAAAGCGGGGCACCTACTTACGGGCAGTACTTC. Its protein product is CASSESGAPTYGQYF.

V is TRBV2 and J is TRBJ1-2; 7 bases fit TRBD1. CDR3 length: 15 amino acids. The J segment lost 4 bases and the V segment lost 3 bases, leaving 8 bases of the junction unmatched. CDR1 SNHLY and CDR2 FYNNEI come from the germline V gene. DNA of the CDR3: TGTGCCAGCAGTGATGGACAGGCGCCGGTCTATGGCTACACCTTC. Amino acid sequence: CASSDGQAPVYGYTF.

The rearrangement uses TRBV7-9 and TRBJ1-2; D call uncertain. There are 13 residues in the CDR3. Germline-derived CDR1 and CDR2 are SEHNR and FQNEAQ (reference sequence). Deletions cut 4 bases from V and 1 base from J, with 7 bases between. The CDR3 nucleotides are TGTGCCAGCAGCTCCCCTCGTAACTATGGCTACACCTTC. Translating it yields CASSSPRNYGYTF. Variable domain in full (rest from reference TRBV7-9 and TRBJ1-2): DTGVSQNPRHKITKRGQNVTFRCDPISEHNRLYWYRQTLGQGPEFLTYFQNEAQLEKSRLLSDRFSAERPKGSFSTLEIQRTEQGDSAMYLCASSSPRNYGYTFGSGTRLTVV.